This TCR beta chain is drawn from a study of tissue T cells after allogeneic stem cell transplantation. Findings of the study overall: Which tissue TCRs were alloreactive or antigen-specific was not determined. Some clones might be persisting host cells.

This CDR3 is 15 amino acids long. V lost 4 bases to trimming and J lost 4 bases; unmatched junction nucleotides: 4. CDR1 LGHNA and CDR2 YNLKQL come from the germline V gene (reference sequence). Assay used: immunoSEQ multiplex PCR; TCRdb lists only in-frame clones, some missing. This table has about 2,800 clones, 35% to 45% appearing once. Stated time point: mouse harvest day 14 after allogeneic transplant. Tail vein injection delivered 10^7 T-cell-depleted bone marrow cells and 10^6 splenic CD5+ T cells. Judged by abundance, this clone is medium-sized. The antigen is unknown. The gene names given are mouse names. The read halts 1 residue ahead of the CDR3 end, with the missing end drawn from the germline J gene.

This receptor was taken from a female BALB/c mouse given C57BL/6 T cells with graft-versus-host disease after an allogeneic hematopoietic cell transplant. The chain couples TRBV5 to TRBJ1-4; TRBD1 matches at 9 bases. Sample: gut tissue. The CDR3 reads CASSPGQGGNERLFF. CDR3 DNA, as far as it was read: TGTGCCAGCAGCCCGGGACAGGGCGGCAACGAAAGATTATTT.